This entry concerns a single T cell receptor (beta chain). Its target is unknown. The study's library attached unique molecular identifiers to single cDNA molecules. TCRdb passed the RACE reads through MiXCR, listing each CDR3 protein once. The sample carries approximately 74,000 distinct CDR3 sequences, more than 30% recorded once. The data derive from a study of human T cells and chemical hapten exposure. Study at large: Weekly diphenylcyclopropenone doses were given to patients' scalps across the approximately 24-week study. Slight volume differences across pooled libraries mainly accounted for varying per-sample TCR yields.

Findings and limits, study-wide: Significantly more large CDR3 similarity clusters were formed by expanded TCRs than by controls.

This CDR3 contains 12 residues. Trimming left V 4 bases short and J 8 bases short, with 12 bases between. Germline V gives CDR1 SEHNR, CDR2 FQNEAQ (reference sequence). Stated time point: patch test 1, 2 weeks after DPC sensitization. Treatment of the sample: therapeutic diphenylcyclopropenone sensitization with weekly scalp DPC. This TCR came from a man aged 35-49 years with alopecia areata. Some clones in this sample may be carry-over from other donors' samples. This material consisted of whole blood, taken in connection with sensitization to the hapten diphenylcyclopropenone (DPC). This chain joins TRBV7-9 and TRBJ2-7; D remains ambiguous. CDR3 DNA: TGTGCCAGCAGCTCCCCCTGGGTGCAGCAGTACTTC. It specifies CASSSPWVQQYF.